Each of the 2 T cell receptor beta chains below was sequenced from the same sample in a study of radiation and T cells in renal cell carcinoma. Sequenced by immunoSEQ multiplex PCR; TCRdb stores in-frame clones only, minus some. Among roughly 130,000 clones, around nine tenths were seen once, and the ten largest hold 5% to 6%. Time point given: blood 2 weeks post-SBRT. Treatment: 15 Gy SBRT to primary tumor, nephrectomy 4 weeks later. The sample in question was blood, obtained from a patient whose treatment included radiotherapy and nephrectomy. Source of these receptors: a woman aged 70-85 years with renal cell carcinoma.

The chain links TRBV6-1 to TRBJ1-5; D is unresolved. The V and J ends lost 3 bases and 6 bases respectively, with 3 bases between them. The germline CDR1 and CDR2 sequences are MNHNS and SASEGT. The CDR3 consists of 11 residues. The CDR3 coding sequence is TGTGCCAGCAGTGAGCGTCAGCCCCAGCATTTT. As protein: CASSERQPQHF.

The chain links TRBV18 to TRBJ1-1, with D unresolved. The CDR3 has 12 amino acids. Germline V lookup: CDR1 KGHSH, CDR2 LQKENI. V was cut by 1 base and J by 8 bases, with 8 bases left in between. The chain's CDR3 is CASSPQSTEAFF. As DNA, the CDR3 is TGTGCCAGCTCACCACAGAGTACGGAAGCTTTCTTT.